This is a list of T cell receptor beta chains from one sample in a study of T cells in Graves' hyperthyroidism and ophthalmopathy. Via MiXCR, TCRdb re-called the multiplex PCR reads, giving one row per CDR3 protein. The sample shows about 400,000 distinct CDR3 sequences, around 15% of them seen only once. The sample was blood. All receptors derive from a woman aged 18-35 years with Graves' hyperthyroidism. Both conserved end residues are part of each CDR3. A D gene is named only where the DNA matches it firmly. The size field is filled for only some rows; it gives once, few, many or a size class.

TRBJ2-7	many	TRBV6-2/TRBV6-3	TRBD2	TGTGCCAGCTCGAGGGAGGGCCTTAACGAGCAGTACTTC	CASSREGLNEQYF
TRBJ1-5	-	TRBV19	-	TGTGCCAGTAGGATGGCGCCGGGTAATCAGCCCCAGCATTTT	CASRMAPGNQPQHF
TRBJ2-1	many	TRBV2	TRBD2	TGTGCCAGCAGTGAAGCAGGACTAGCCCTACCGCAGTTCTTC	CASSEAGLALPQFF
TRBJ2-1	few	TRBV20-1	-	TGCAGTGCTAGTTCGGTAGGCCGTTCAAGGAATGAGCAGTTCTTC	CSASSVGRSRNEQFF
TRBJ2-2	many	TRBV27	TRBD2	TGTGCCAGCAGTTTACTTAGCGGGAGGAACACCGGGGAGCTGTTTTTT	CASSLLSGRNTGELFF
TRBJ1-3	many	TRBV7-8	-	TGTGCCAGCAGCTTAGATCATGGAAACACCATATATTTT	CASSLDHGNTIYF
TRBJ1-1	few	TRBV18	-	TGTGCCAGCTCACAGGGACGCCCGCGTCGCTCCACTGAAGCTTTCTTT	CASSQGRPRRSTEAFF
TRBJ2-2	-	TRBV6-1	TRBD1	TGTGCCAGCGGACCACAGGGGGCGGGCGCCGGGGAGCTGTTTTTT	CASGPQGAGAGELFF
TRBJ2-7	many	TRBV2	TRBD1	TGTGCCAGCAGCGACGGGACAGGGCTTTCCTACGAGCAGTACTTC	CASSDGTGLSYEQYF
TRBJ1-2	many	TRBV28	-	TGTGCCAGCAGACCGACAGTACACTATGGCTACACCTTC	CASRPTVHYGYTF
TRBJ1-1	many	TRBV9	-	TGTGCCAGCAGCGGCCTCGACGGGATGAACACTGAAGCTTTCTTT	CASSGLDGMNTEAFF
TRBJ2-7	many	TRBV15	TRBD2	TGTGCCACCAGCAGAGAGACTAGCGGCTCCTACGAGCAGTACTTC	CATSRETSGSYEQYF
TRBJ2-7	-	TRBV9	-	TGTGCCAGCAGCGCCTTTTCCGAGTCCTACGAGCAGTACTTC	CASSAFSESYEQYF
TRBJ2-7	-	TRBV20-1	TRBD2	TGCAGTGCCCTGGGACTAGCGGGGGGCACTACCTACGAGCAGTACTTC	CSALGLAGGTTYEQYF
TRBJ2-1	many	TRBV30	-	TGTGCCTGGAGTGACAGGACCGATGAGCAGTTCTTC	CAWSDRTDEQFF
TRBJ1-1	many	TRBV3-1	-	TGTGCCAGCAGCCAAGCCATGAACACTGAAGCTTTCTTT	CASSQAMNTEAFF
TRBJ1-5	-	TRBV6-1	-	TGTGCCAGCAGCCCCAGCCGGGGGCGCCATCAGCCCCAGCATTTT	CASSPSRGRHQPQHF
TRBJ2-1	many	TRBV3-1	TRBD2	TGTGCCAGCAGCCGACAGGGACTAGCGCGTTCTGAGCAGTTCTTC	CASSRQGLARSEQFF
TRBJ2-7	many	TRBV6-1	-	TGTGCCAGCAGTGATGCCCCCGAGTACGAGCAGTACTTC	CASSDAPEYEQYF
TRBJ1-1	many	TRBV12-3/TRBV12-4	-	TGTGCCAGCAGTTTTGCCGGTGGAGTAGGGTACACTGAAGCTTTCTTT	CASSFAGGVGYTEAFF
TRBJ2-7	many	TRBV11-2	-	TGTGCCAGCAGCTTAGATCGGCCCAACGAGCAGTACTTC	CASSLDRPNEQYF
TRBJ1-1	many	TRBV29-1	-	TGCAGCGTTGAAGGAGGGCAGGGAAAGGGCACTGAAGCTTTCTTT	CSVEGGQGKGTEAFF
TRBJ2-2	few	TRBV25-1	-	TGTGCCAGCAGTGAATCCCGCCACACCGGGGAGCTGTTTTTT	CASSESRHTGELFF
TRBJ2-4	-	TRBV11-2	TRBD2	TGTGCCAGCAGCGAGTGGGCGGGAGGGGTAGCCAAAAACATTCAGTACTTC	CASSEWAGGVAKNIQYF
TRBJ2-1	few	TRBV4-2	TRBD2	TGTGCCAGCAGCCTTAGACCGGGACTAGCGGGATACAATGAGCAGTTCTTC	CASSLRPGLAGYNEQFF
TRBJ2-7	many	TRBV7-2	TRBD2	TGTGCCAGCAGCCTCACCCGACTAGCGGAGAACCCCTACGAGCAGTACTTC	CASSLTRLAENPYEQYF
TRBJ2-7	-	TRBV12-3/TRBV12-4	-	TGTGCCAGCCGAGTCTACGGTGGCTCCTACGAGCAGTACTTC	CASRVYGGSYEQYF
TRBJ2-1	many	TRBV11-2	-	TGTGCCAGCAGCTCAGATCTACTAAGGGGTGAGCAGTTCTTC	CASSSDLLRGEQFF
TRBJ2-1	many	TRBV5-1	TRBD1	TGCGCCAGCAGCCAACCGGGACAGGGCTACAATGAGCAGTTCTTC	CASSQPGQGYNEQFF
TRBJ2-7	-	TRBV9	TRBD1	TGTGCCAGCAGCTTCCAGGGGGCCTCCGTTTACGAGCAGTACTTC	CASSFQGASVYEQYF
TRBJ2-1	-	TRBV27	TRBD2	TGTGCCAGCAGTCCACTGGGACTAGCGGGAGGGGTGAAGTTCTTC	CASSPLGLAGGVKFF
TRBJ1-1	many	TRBV20-1	-	TGCAGTGCTACTCCGGGGAGGGAAGCTTTCTTT	CSATPGREAFF
TRBJ2-1	many	TRBV20-1	-	TGCAGTGCAAGAAATACCATTGAGCAGTTCTTC	CSARNTIEQFF
TRBJ2-1	many	TRBV7-8	-	TGTGCCAGCAGCAAAGCAGGCAGCTCCTACAATGAGCAGTTCTTC	CASSKAGSSYNEQFF
TRBJ2-7	few	TRBV4-1	TRBD1	TGCGCCAACAGCCAAGACTACGTGGACAGGGCAAACTCCTACGAGCAGTACTTC	CANSQDYVDRANSYEQYF
TRBJ1-5	-	TRBV18	-	TGTGCCAGCTCACCATCCGCAGGGTACTCGAGCAATCAGCCCCAGCATTTT	CASSPSAGYSSNQPQHF
TRBJ1-1	many	TRBV27	TRBD1	TGTGCCAGCAGCCGCAAAGGGACAGAAAAGATCACTGAAGCTTTCTTT	CASSRKGTEKITEAFF
TRBJ2-5	-	TRBV5-1	TRBD1	TGCGCCAGCAGCTTGGAGCTGACAGGGGGGCAAGAGACCCAGTACTTC	CASSLELTGGQETQYF
TRBJ1-2	many	TRBV6-1	-	TGTGCCAGCAGTGAAGCGGGGGGATATGGCTACACCTTC	CASSEAGGYGYTF
TRBJ1-1	many	TRBV29-1	-	TGCAGCGTCGAGACAGCGCTGAACACTGAAGCTTTCTTT	CSVETALNTEAFF
TRBJ2-1	many	TRBV7-9	TRBD2	TGTGCCAGCAGCTTAGTACCTAGCGGGGGATACAATGAGCAGTTCTTC	CASSLVPSGGYNEQFF
TRBJ2-7	many	TRBV12-3/TRBV12-4	TRBD1	TGTGCCAGCAGTCGGGGACAGGGGGCTCTCGAGCAGTACTTC	CASSRGQGALEQYF
TRBJ1-6	many	TRBV12-3/TRBV12-4	-	TGTGCCAGCAGTTTAACAGAGGGGAATTCACCCCTCCACTTT	CASSLTEGNSPLHF
TRBJ2-1	many	TRBV2	-	TGTGCCAGCAGCCAAGCCCGACAGGGAGGCAATGAGCAGTTCTTC	CASSQARQGGNEQFF
TRBJ1-2	few	TRBV30	-	TGTGCCTGGACCCCGCGGGGAGGGAGCGACTATGGCTACACCTTC	CAWTPRGGSDYGYTF
TRBJ2-2	-	TRBV6-1	TRBD1	TGTGCCAGCAGACCAGGACAGGGGGAATCCGGGGAGCTGTTTTTT	CASRPGQGESGELFF
TRBJ1-1	-	TRBV20-1	TRBD1	TGCAGTGCTAAGGGGGGACAGCCGAACACTGAAGCTTTCTTT	CSAKGGQPNTEAFF
TRBJ2-3	many	TRBV6-1	TRBD2	TGTGCCAGCAGCTTCGGACTAGCGGGGAGCACAGATACGCAGTATTTT	CASSFGLAGSTDTQYF
TRBJ2-1	many	TRBV10-3	TRBD2	TGTGCCACCGAGATGGGACTAGCGGGATCGCAGAGCTCCTACAATGAGCAGTTCTTC	CATEMGLAGSQSSYNEQFF
TRBJ1-1	-	TRBV11-3	-	TGTGCCAGCAGCTTAGAAGAGAGGACGAGACAAGCTTTCTTT	CASSLEERTRQAFF
TRBJ2-3	few	TRBV10-3	-	TGTGCCATCAGTGAGTCGACGACTCCCATAGATACGCAGTATTTT	CAISESTTPIDTQYF
TRBJ2-7	many	TRBV7-2	TRBD1	TGTGCCAGCAGCTTCCTTTCCGGGACAGCCGCCTACGAGCAGTACTTC	CASSFLSGTAAYEQYF
TRBJ2-4	many	TRBV18	-	TGTGCCAGCTCACCAGTAGGGAGTAATAAAAACATTCAGTACTTC	CASSPVGSNKNIQYF
TRBJ1-2	many	TRBV2	-	TGTGCCAGCAGCGCCGGGGGCTACACCTTC	CASSAGGYTF
TRBJ2-5	few	TRBV6-1	TRBD1	TGTGCCAGCAGTGAATTCCAGGGGGCAACTCTAGGGACCCAGTACTTC	CASSEFQGATLGTQYF
TRBJ2-3	few	TRBV7-9	TRBD2	TGTGCCAGCAGCTTCTGGACTAGCGCAGATACGCAGTATTTT	CASSFWTSADTQYF
TRBJ2-7	many	TRBV28	-	TGTGCCAGCACCAGGGGGGGCGAGCGGGAGTTATCCTACGAGCAGTACTTC	CASTRGGERELSYEQYF
TRBJ1-2	many	TRBV2	TRBD1	TGTGCCAGCATCCGGGACAGGGGGCATTATGGCTACACCTTC	CASIRDRGHYGYTF
TRBJ1-5	many	TRBV28	TRBD1	TGTGCCAGCAGCTTGAGACAGGGCGATCAGCCCCAGCATTTT	CASSLRQGDQPQHF
TRBJ2-1	many	TRBV10-3	TRBD2	TGTGCCATCAGGGGGACTAGCGGTGGCAACGGCTACAATGAGCAGTTCTTC	CAIRGTSGGNGYNEQFF